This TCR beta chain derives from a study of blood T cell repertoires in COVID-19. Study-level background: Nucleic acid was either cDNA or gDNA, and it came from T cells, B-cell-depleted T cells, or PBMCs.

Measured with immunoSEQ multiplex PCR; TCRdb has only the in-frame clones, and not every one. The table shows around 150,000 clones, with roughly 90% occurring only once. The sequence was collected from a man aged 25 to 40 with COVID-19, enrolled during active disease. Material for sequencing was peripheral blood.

Written as DNA, the CDR3 is TGTGCCAGCAGACTCGAGTGGGACATTGCCTACGAGCAGTACTTC. This sequence encodes CASRLEWDIAYEQYF. This chain uses TRBV6-5 with TRBJ2-7; tentatively, D is TRBD1 (6 bases). The germline gives CDR1 MNHEY, CDR2 SVGAGI. The CDR3 loop spans 15 amino acids. Trimming shortened V by 6 bases and J by 2 bases, and 17 bases separated the two germline ends.